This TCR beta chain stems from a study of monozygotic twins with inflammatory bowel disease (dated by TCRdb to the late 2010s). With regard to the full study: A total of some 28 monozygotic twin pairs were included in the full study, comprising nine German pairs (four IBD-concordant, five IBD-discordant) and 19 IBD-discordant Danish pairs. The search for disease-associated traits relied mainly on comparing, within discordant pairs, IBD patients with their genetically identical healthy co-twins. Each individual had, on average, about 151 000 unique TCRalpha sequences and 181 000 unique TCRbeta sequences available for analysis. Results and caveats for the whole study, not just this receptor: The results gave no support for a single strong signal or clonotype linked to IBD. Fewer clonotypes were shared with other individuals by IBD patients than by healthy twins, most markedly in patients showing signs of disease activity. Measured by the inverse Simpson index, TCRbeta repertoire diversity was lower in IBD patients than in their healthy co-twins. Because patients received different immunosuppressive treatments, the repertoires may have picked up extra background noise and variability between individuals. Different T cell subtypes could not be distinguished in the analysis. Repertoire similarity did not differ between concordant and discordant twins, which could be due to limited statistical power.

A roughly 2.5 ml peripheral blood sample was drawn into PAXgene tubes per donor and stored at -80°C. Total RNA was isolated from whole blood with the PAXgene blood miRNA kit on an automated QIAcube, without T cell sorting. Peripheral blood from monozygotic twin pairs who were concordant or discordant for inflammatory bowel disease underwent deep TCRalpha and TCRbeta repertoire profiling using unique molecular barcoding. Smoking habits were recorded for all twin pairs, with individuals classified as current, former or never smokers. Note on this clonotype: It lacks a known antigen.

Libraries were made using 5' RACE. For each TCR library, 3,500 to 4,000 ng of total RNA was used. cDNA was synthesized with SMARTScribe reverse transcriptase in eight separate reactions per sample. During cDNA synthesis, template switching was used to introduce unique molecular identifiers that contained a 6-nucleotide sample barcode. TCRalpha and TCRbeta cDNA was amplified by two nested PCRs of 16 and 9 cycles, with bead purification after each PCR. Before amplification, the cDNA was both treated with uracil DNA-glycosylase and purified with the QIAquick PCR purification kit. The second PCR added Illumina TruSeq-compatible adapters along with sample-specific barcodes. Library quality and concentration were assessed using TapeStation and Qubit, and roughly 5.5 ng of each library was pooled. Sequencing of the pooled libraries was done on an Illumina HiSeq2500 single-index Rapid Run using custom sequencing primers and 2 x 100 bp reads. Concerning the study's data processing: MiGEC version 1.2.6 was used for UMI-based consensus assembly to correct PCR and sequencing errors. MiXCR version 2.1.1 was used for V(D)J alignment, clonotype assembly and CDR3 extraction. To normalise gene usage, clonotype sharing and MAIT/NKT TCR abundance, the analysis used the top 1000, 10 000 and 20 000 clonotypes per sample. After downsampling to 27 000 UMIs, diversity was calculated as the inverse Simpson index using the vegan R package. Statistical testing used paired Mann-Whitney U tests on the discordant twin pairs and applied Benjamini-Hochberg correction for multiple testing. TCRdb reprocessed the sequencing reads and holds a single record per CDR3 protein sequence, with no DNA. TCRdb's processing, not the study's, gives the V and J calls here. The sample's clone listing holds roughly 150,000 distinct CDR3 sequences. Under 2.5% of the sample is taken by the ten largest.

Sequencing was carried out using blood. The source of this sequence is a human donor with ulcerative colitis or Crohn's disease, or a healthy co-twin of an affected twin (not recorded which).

The CDR3 reads as follows: CASSYSGGFHLHF. The sequence links TRBV6-5 to TRBJ1-6. The CDR1 and CDR2 encoded by the germline V gene are MNHEY and SVGAGI. The CDR3 goes from the cysteine to the phenylalanine over 13 residues. The DNA is unrecorded.